The entry below describes one T cell receptor beta chain. Its antigen is unidentified. TCRdb's copy holds only in-frame clones and misses some; the assay was immunoSEQ multiplex PCR. The sample includes 50,000 to 65,000 clones, under 95% seen only once; the top ten take less than 7%. CDR3 length: 16 residues. This record belongs to a study of T cell responses to AZD1222 COVID-19 vaccine. Whole-study results and caveats: Seropositive at baseline were only a handful of AZD1222 recipients. White British donors predominated, females outnumbered males, and clonal diversity was possibly underestimated. In all cases, repertoires were sampled only after the peak T cell response.

This receptor was identified in an adult who received the MenACWY meningococcal vaccine as a control. The chain is built from TRBV21-1 and TRBJ1-2; the listed D gene, TRBD1, was not tested against the DNA. TRBV21-1 represents a pseudogene. This sample comprised peripheral blood, obtained 28 days after the second dose of the MenACWY control vaccine. The CDR3 nucleotides are TGTGCCAGCAGAGCCAATGACAGGGGTTTTGCCTATGGCTACACCTTC. Residues: CASRANDRGFAYGYTF.